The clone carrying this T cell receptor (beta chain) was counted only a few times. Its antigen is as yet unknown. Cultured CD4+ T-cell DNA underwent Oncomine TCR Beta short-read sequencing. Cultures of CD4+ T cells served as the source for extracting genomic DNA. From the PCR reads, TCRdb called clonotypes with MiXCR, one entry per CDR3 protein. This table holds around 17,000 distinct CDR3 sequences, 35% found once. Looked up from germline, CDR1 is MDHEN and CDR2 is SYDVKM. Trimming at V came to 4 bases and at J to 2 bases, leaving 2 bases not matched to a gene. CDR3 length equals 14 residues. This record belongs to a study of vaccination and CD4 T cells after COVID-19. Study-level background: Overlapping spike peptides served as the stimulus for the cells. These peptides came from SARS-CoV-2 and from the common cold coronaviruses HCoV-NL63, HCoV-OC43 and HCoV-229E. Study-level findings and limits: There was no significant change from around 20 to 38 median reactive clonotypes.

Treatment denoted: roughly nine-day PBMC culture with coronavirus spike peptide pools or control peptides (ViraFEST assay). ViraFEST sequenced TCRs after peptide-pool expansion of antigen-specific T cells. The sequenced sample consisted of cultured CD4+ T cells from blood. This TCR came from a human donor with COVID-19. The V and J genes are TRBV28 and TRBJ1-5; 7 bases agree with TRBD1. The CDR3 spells CASSYGQGNQPQHF. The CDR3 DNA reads TGTGCCAGCAGTTATGGACAGGGCAATCAGCCCCAGCATTTT.